These T cell receptor beta chains were read from a single sample in a study of early T cells in non-severe SARS-CoV-2 infection. TCRdb processed the 5' RACE reads anew with MiXCR; each CDR3 protein has one entry. Among around 67,000 distinct CDR3 sequences listed, approximately 13% were seen once. Sequencing was carried out using whole blood. These receptors originate from an adult who was a healthcare worker with PCR-confirmed SARS-CoV-2 infection or an uninfected control (not recorded which). CDR3s include the opening cysteine and the closing phenylalanine or tryptophan. The order of the fields is clone size, V gene, J gene, D gene, CDR3 DNA, CDR3 protein. D genes are given only for firm matches. Rows may omit the clone size; those that give it use once, few, many or a size class.

many	TRBV28	TRBJ1-2	TRBD1	TGTGCCAGCAGTTCCGCCGGGACAGGGAGAGGCTACACCTTC	CASSSAGTGRGYTF
few	TRBV9	TRBJ2-7	.	TGTGCCAGCAGCGTAGGAGACCACCAGTACGAGCAGTACTTC	CASSVGDHQYEQYF
many	TRBV7-8	TRBJ2-1	TRBD2	TGTGCCAGCAGCTCAGGGAGGACTAGCGGGCGCCGGCGGTCCTACAATGAGCAGTTCTTC	CASSSGRTSGRRRSYNEQFF
many	TRBV10-3	TRBJ2-2	.	TGTGCCATCAGTGATGGAAAGGGAGGCACCGGGGAGCTGTTTTTT	CAISDGKGGTGELFF
many	TRBV6-2/TRBV6-3	TRBJ2-1	.	TGTGCCAGCAGTTACTCCACGAGGGGGGCGGTTGAGGAGCAGTTCTTC	CASSYSTRGAVEEQFF
many	TRBV24-1	TRBJ2-7	.	TGTGCCACCAGTGATCGGGGCATCGACGAGCAGTACTTC	CATSDRGIDEQYF
many	TRBV27	TRBJ1-2	TRBD1	TGTGCCAGCACCGGACAGGGGGCTTATGGCTACACCTTC	CASTGQGAYGYTF
many	TRBV20-1	TRBJ1-6	.	TGCAGTGCTAGGGAGGACCTCTCGAGAGTTAATTCACCCCTCCACTTT	CSAREDLSRVNSPLHF
many	TRBV11-2	TRBJ1-2	.	TGTGCCAGCAGCTCCCTATTCACGGATTCCTATGGCTACACCTTC	CASSSLFTDSYGYTF
many	TRBV20-1	TRBJ2-5	TRBD2	TGCAGTGCCAGCGCTCTAGCGGGGGCAGAGACCCAGTACTTC	CSASALAGAETQYF
once	TRBV20-1	TRBJ2-5	TRBD1	TGCAGTGCTAGCGGGACAGGGGGCTGGCATCAAGAGACCCAGTACTTC	CSASGTGGWHQETQYF
many	TRBV27	TRBJ2-7	.	TGTGCCAGCACCCCAACTCCGGGCAGCTACGAGCAGTACTTC	CASTPTPGSYEQYF
.	TRBV15	TRBJ2-1	.	TGTGCCACCAGCAGAGTAAGTGAGCAGTTCTTC	CATSRVSEQFF
.	TRBV20-1	TRBJ2-5	.	TGCAGTGCTAGCCGACTGGGGCGAGAGACCCAGTACTTC	CSASRLGRETQYF
few	TRBV28	TRBJ1-3	.	TGTGCCAGCAGTCCCCGGTGGGGGACTGGAAACACCATATATTTT	CASSPRWGTGNTIYF
.	TRBV2	TRBJ2-7	.	TGTGCCAGCAGCCCCGAGGGGGTAGGGGCCTACGAGCAGTACTTC	CASSPEGVGAYEQYF
many	TRBV28	TRBJ2-7	TRBD1	TGTGCCAGCAGACCGGGACAGGGGGGCGAGCAGTACTTC	CASRPGQGGEQYF
.	TRBV20-1	TRBJ2-1	.	TGCAGTGCTCGGCGGGGGCTAGCTACGGATGAGCAGTTCTTC	CSARRGLATDEQFF
many	TRBV20-1	TRBJ2-4	.	TGCAGTGCGGCGGGCTCAATGGTCAAAAACATTCAGTACTTC	CSAAGSMVKNIQYF
many	TRBV7-6	TRBJ2-1	.	TGTGCCAGCAGCCAAAGATTGGCAGGGTTTCGGAATGAGCAGTTCTTC	CASSQRLAGFRNEQFF
many	TRBV5-1	TRBJ2-1	.	TGCGCCAGCAGCCCTCAGGGGTGGTCCTACAATGAGCAGTTCTTC	CASSPQGWSYNEQFF
few	TRBV28	TRBJ1-1	.	TGTGCCAGCAGCGTTGGACAGAACACTGAAGCTTTCTTT	CASSVGQNTEAFF
many	TRBV28	TRBJ1-2	TRBD1	TGTGCCAGCAGTTCTGGACAGGGGAATGGCTACACCTTC	CASSSGQGNGYTF
many	TRBV7-9	TRBJ2-2	.	TGTGCCAGCAGCTCCAGCGAGCAAAACAAGTTTTTT	CASSSSEQNKFF
few	TRBV29-1	TRBJ1-2	.	TGCAGCGTCATCAGGGTGGGCGGCTACACCTTC	CSVIRVGGYTF
.	TRBV5-1	TRBJ2-7	.	TGCGCCAGCAGCCAACCTGGGACTCTCGGGGAGCAGTACTTC	CASSQPGTLGEQYF
.	TRBV29-1	TRBJ2-5	.	TGCAGCGTTGACGAACAGGGAATGGGGTCCCAGTACTTC	CSVDEQGMGSQYF
many	TRBV4-3	TRBJ2-3	TRBD2	TGCGCCAGCAGCCCCGGGACTAGCGGGAGGGGAGATACGCAGTATTTT	CASSPGTSGRGDTQYF
.	TRBV11-2	TRBJ2-3	.	TGTGCCAGCACCCTCCGGCGGGGCGTCTTTACAGATACGCAGTATTTT	CASTLRRGVFTDTQYF
few	TRBV5-1	TRBJ1-1	TRBD1	TGCGCCAGCAGCCTAACCGGACAGGGAGGCACTGAAGCTTTCTTT	CASSLTGQGGTEAFF
many	TRBV12-3/TRBV12-4	TRBJ1-1	.	TGTGCCAGCAGTTTTGGGGGCGCGAACACTGAAGCTTTCTTT	CASSFGGANTEAFF
.	TRBV2	TRBJ2-3	.	TGTGCCAGCAGTAACCGGCAATATACGCAGTATTTT	CASSNRQYTQYF
many	TRBV12-3/TRBV12-4	TRBJ2-1	TRBD2	TGTGCCAGCAGTGCGACTAGCGGGGGGGACAATGAGCAGTTCTTC	CASSATSGGDNEQFF
.	TRBV12-5	TRBJ2-7	.	TGTGCTAGCGACTTAGATACCTACGAGCAGTACTTC	CASDLDTYEQYF
many	TRBV29-1	TRBJ2-3	TRBD2	TGCAGCGTCCGCGGGAGGGCGACAGATACGCAGTATTTT	CSVRGRATDTQYF
many	TRBV28	TRBJ2-5	.	TGTGCCAGCAGTTTATCGATTGGCACGAGGGAGACCCAGTACTTC	CASSLSIGTRETQYF
.	TRBV29-1	TRBJ1-1	.	TGCAGCGCACGACAGAACACTGAAGCTTTCTTT	CSARQNTEAFF
many	TRBV7-6	TRBJ2-5	.	TGTGCCAGCAGCTTACAGGCTGAGACCCAGTACTTC	CASSLQAETQYF
many	TRBV12-3/TRBV12-4	TRBJ2-3	TRBD2	TGTGCCAGCAGTCTGACTAGCGCAGTTACAGATACGCAGTATTTT	CASSLTSAVTDTQYF
many	TRBV7-9	TRBJ2-5	TRBD1	TGTGCCAGCAGCAGACTGACGGGACAGCAAGAGACCCAGTACTTC	CASSRLTGQQETQYF
many	TRBV28	TRBJ1-3	.	TGTGCCAGCAGGAACAGAAAGACTGGAAACACCATATATTTT	CASRNRKTGNTIYF
many	TRBV29-1	TRBJ2-1	.	TGCAGCGTTGAAAGGCGCAGGTCGGGCGATGAGCAGTTCTTC	CSVERRRSGDEQFF
many	TRBV7-2	TRBJ2-3	.	TGTGCCAGCAGCTTAACGGCGCTAGCTTCGATCACAGATACGCAGTATTTT	CASSLTALASITDTQYF
many	TRBV6-2/TRBV6-3	TRBJ1-1	TRBD1	TGTGCCAGCAGTTCGGGACAGGGAACTGAAGCTTTCTTT	CASSSGQGTEAFF
many	TRBV5-5	TRBJ2-3	TRBD2	TGTGCCAGCAGCTTGGGGGCGGGGGGCACAGATACGCAGTATTTT	CASSLGAGGTDTQYF
many	TRBV5-4	TRBJ1-6	.	TGTGCCAGCAGCTTTTCAGGGAACTATAATTCACCCCTCCACTTT	CASSFSGNYNSPLHF
few	TRBV7-9	TRBJ1-5	TRBD1	TGTGCCAGCAGCGACGGGACAGGAAAGAATCAGCCCCAGCATTTT	CASSDGTGKNQPQHF
many	TRBV6-6	TRBJ1-5	.	TGTGCCAGCAAGGGGAGCGGTAATCAGCCCCAGCATTTT	CASKGSGNQPQHF
many	TRBV12-3/TRBV12-4	TRBJ2-5	TRBD2	TGTGCCAGCAGCTCGTGGAGGCGGGGGGTTGAGACCCAGTACTTC	CASSSWRRGVETQYF
.	TRBV29-1	TRBJ1-1	TRBD1	TGCAGCGGCAAGGGACAGACGAACACTGAAGCTTTCTTT	CSGKGQTNTEAFF
many	TRBV3-1	TRBJ1-5	.	TGTGCCAGCAGCCAAGGCCGGAAAAATCAGCCCCAGCATTTT	CASSQGRKNQPQHF
.	TRBV2	TRBJ2-7	.	TGTGCCAGCGCCGCGGCCGAGCAGTACTTC	CASAAAEQYF
.	TRBV10-3	TRBJ2-7	.	TGTGCCACAGGACGGGGACTCGTCGACGAGCAGTACTTC	CATGRGLVDEQYF
many	TRBV4-2	TRBJ1-4	.	TGTGCCAGCAGCCCGCTCATGGGAGTCCAGGGTAGAATTCTGTTTTTT	CASSPLMGVQGRILFF